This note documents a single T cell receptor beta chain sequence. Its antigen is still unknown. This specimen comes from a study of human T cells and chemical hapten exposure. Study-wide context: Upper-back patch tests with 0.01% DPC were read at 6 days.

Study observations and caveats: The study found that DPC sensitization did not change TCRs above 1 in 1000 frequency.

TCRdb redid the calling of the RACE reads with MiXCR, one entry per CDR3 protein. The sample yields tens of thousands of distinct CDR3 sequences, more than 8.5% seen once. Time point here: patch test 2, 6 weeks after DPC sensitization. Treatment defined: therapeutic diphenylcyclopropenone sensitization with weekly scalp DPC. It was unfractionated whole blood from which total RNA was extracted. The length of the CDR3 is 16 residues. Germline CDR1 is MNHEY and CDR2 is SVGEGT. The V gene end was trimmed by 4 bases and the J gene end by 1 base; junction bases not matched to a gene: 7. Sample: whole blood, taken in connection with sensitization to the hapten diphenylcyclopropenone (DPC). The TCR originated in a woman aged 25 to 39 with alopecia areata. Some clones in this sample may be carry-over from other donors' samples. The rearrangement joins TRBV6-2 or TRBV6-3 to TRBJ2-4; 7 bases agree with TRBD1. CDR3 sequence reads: CASSSGTVRAKNIQYF. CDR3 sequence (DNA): TGTGCCAGCAGTTCCGGGACAGTACGGGCCAAAAACATTCAGTACTTC.